This T cell receptor (beta chain) was captured by sequencing in a study of blood T cell repertoires in COVID-19. Study summary: COVID-19 samples from acute and convalescent phases originated in the United States, Italy and Spain. Nucleic acid was either cDNA or gDNA, and it came from T cells, B-cell-depleted T cells, or PBMCs.

The authors' processing: The assay estimated nucleated cells by amplifying reference gene primers. Only in-frame clones appear in the TCRdb table, and some are missing; sequencing was by immunoSEQ multiplex PCR. That table furnishes V, J and clone size, whereas the DNA furnished D and trimming. The table has about 120,000 clones, roughly 85% seen once. CDR1 and CDR2 from the germline V gene are ENHRY and SYGVKD. The CDR3 length is 14 residues. V was pared by 9 bases and J by 5 bases, with 4 bases of the junction left unmatched. The rearrangement links TRBV10-3 to TRBJ2-3, with 14 bases lining up with TRBD2. This clonotype was sampled from a woman older than 75 with active or convalescent COVID-19. The sample consisted of peripheral blood. The chain's CDR3 is CAMTSGREKDTQYF. The CDR3 coding sequence is TGTGCCATGACTAGCGGGAGGGAGAAAGATACGCAGTATTTT.